The 29 T cell receptor beta chains below were found in one sample sequenced in a study of T cell repertoires in cytomegalovirus infection. Antigens for these TCRs are unknown. TCRdb recomputed calls from the reads with MiXCR, one row per CDR3 protein. This table has roughly 800,000 distinct CDR3 sequences, about 27% appearing once. The material was cultured CD8+ T cells from PBMCs, obtained from culture after CMV antigen stimulation. All receptors derive from a human donor in good health (CMV status not recorded). Some clones in this sample may be carry-over from other donors' samples.

This clonotype was seen just once. The chain recombines TRBV7-4 with TRBJ1-1; D gene ambiguous. V was clipped by 4 bases and J by 3 bases, with 6 bases between them. CDR1 is SGHVT, CDR2 SQSDAQ, per germline. The CDR3 is made up of 12 amino acids. This chain's CDR3 is CASSSQYTEAFF. CDR3 DNA: TGTGCCAGCAGCTCTCAGTACACTGAAGCTTTCTTT.

This clonotype appeared a few times. The J gene is TRBJ2-4, the V gene TRBV2; D uncertain. Germline assignment: CDR1 SNHLY and CDR2 FYNNEI. Trimming pared 6 bases from V and 2 bases from J, leaving 14 bases between. The CDR3 contains 15 residues. CDR3 amino acids: CASRITVGSKNIQYF. The CDR3 bases are TGTGCCAGCAGAATTACGGTGGGATCCAAAAACATTCAGTACTTC.

The chain is built from TRBV27 and TRBJ2-1; D not certain. Germline V gene sequence: CDR1 MNHEY, CDR2 SMNVEV (reference sequence). Trimming took off 2 bases at V and 3 bases at J, with 5 bases between the two ends. The CDR3 covers 13 residues. The DNA for the CDR3 is TGTGCCAGCAGTTTAAAGGTCTACAATGAGCAGTTCTTC. This codes for CASSLKVYNEQFF.

This chain uses TRBV6-6 with TRBJ2-5, with 11 bases lining up with TRBD1. J lost 5 bases, V lost 5 bases, and 7 bases had no gene match. The CDR3 runs 15 residues. CDR1 and CDR2 (germline): MNHNY, SVGAGI (reference sequence). Written as DNA, the CDR3 is TGTGCCAGCAGTGACGGACAGGGGGCGCGTGAGACCCAGTACTTC. Protein: CASSDGQGARETQYF.

A few counts support this clonotype. This chain links TRBV12-3 or TRBV12-4 with TRBJ1-1, with D perhaps matching TRBD1 (5 bases). The CDR3 extends over 14 amino acids. Between the trimmed V and J ends, which lost 4 bases and 4 bases, there was a span of 13 bases. The CDR3 bases are TGTGCCAGCAGTTCCCCCAGTAGGGGCACTGAAGCTTTCTTT. Translation: CASSSPSRGTEAFF.

This clonotype was counted ten times or more. This sequence joins TRBV27 and TRBJ2-3; D is perhaps TRBD1 or TRBD2 (7 bases each). Germline CDR1 and CDR2: MNHEY and SMNVEV (reference sequence). The CDR3 contains 15 residues. Trimming cost V 6 bases and J 1 base, with 14 bases left between them. CDR3 sequence reads: CASSPRGGRTDTQYF. Written as DNA, the CDR3 is TGTGCCAGCAGCCCCAGGGGGGGCCGCACAGATACGCAGTATTTT.

The chain combines TRBV6-2 or TRBV6-3 with TRBJ2-2; 8 nucleotides agree with TRBD2. In germline, CDR1 is MNHEY, CDR2 SVGEGT. The CDR3 sequence is 16 residues long. Trimming at V came to 4 bases and at J to 4 bases, leaving 8 bases not matched to a gene. The CDR3 nucleotides are TGTGCCAGCAGTTGGTTAGCGGGGTCCACCACCGGGGAGCTGTTTTTT. It translates to CASSWLAGSTTGELFF.

This clonotype was observed a few times. The chain is built from TRBV7-9 and TRBJ2-1; possible D gene TRBD1, 6 bases. CDR3 size: 16 residues. CDR1 SEHNR and CDR2 FQNEAQ come from the germline V gene (reference sequence). V dropped 4 bases and J dropped 2 bases, with 15 bases sitting between them. The CDR3, as DNA: TGTGCCAGCAGCTCGCTACAGGGCCCGACCTACAATGAGCAGTTCTTC. Encoded protein: CASSSLQGPTYNEQFF.

This chain connects TRBV7-9 to TRBJ2-3; D remains ambiguous. The CDR3 is 16 amino acids. Germline values: CDR1 SEHNR, CDR2 FQNEAQ (reference sequence). The V gene lost 5 bases and the J gene lost 2 bases, with 17 bases spanning the gap. CDR3 in DNA: TGTGCCAGCAGCCCTCCCATACCAGACCTCACAGATACGCAGTATTTT. As protein: CASSPPIPDLTDTQYF.

The table lists this clonotype with a few counts. This chain connects TRBV24-1 to TRBJ2-2; D is undetermined. With 10 bases removed from V and 6 bases from J, the gap between germline ends came to 17 bases. The CDR3 is 14 amino acids. From germline, CDR1 is KGHDR and CDR2 SFDVKD. The CDR3 loop reads CATTASRAAGELFF. The DNA for the CDR3 is TGTGCCACAACGGCGAGTCGAGCCGCCGGGGAGCTGTTTTTT.

This clonotype was recorded only once. The chain carries TRBV7-9 and TRBJ2-1; TRBD1 matches at 11 bases. Germline CDR1 reads SEHNR; CDR2 reads FQNEAQ (reference sequence). The CDR3 contains 15 residues. V lost 3 bases to trimming and J lost 5 bases; unmatched junction nucleotides: 3. As DNA, the CDR3 is TGTGCCAGCAGCTTCGGGACAGGGGGAGACAATGAGCAGTTCTTC. It is translated as CASSFGTGGDNEQFF.

In its sample, this clonotype was seen a few times. This sequence joins TRBV6-6 and TRBJ2-2; no clear D. Germline-derived CDR1 and CDR2 are MNHNY and SVGAGI (reference sequence). The CDR3 spans 15 residues. V gave up 0 bases and J gave up 4 bases, with 9 bases separating them. The CDR3 region has the DNA TGTGCCAGCAGTTACTCGAAGGGTTCCACCGGGGAGCTGTTTTTT. The encoded protein is CASSYSKGSTGELFF.

This clonotype was found many times. The V gene is TRBV7-8, the J gene TRBJ2-1; D unresolved. Trimming pared 4 bases from V and 6 bases from J, leaving 7 bases between. Germline CDR1 is SGHVS and CDR2 is FQNEAQ. The CDR3 runs 12 residues. The CDR3 DNA follows: TGTGCCAGCAGCTCCAGAACCAATGAGCAGTTCTTC. Translating gives CASSSRTNEQFF.

This clonotype was seen only a few times. The chain carries TRBV10-3 and TRBJ2-7; D might be TRBD2 (7 bases). The length of the CDR3 is 16 residues. CDR1 is ENHRY and CDR2 is SYGVKD in the germline V gene. V was pared by 8 bases and J by 1 base, with 21 bases between. CDR3 residues: CAIQGRGGGQSYEQYF. DNA of the CDR3: TGTGCCATCCAGGGCCGAGGCGGGGGCCAATCCTACGAGCAGTACTTC.

The chain recombines TRBV7-9 with TRBJ2-5; no reliable D call. The CDR3 contains 16 residues. Germline V CDR1 and CDR2: SEHNR, FQNEAQ (reference sequence). Trimming cost V 2 bases and J 0 bases, with 13 bases left between them. CDR3 loop: CASSLSWNWDQETQYF. Written as DNA, the CDR3 is TGTGCCAGCAGCTTATCCTGGAATTGGGACCAAGAGACCCAGTACTTC.

The V and J genes are TRBV28 and TRBJ2-7, with 8 bases that match TRBD2. The ends lost 5 bases at V and 4 bases at J; junction bases unmatched: 10. The CDR3 is made up of 15 amino acids. Germline loops: CDR1 MDHEN, CDR2 SYDVKM. The CDR3 sequence: CASSHRGGEAYEQYV. For the CDR3, the DNA is TGTGCCAGCAGTCACCGGGGGGGAGAGGCTTACGAGCAGTACGTC.

J is TRBJ2-1 and V is TRBV11-3; D perhaps matches TRBD2 (5 bases). The V end was cut by 1 base, the J end by 5 bases, with 15 bases between. CDR1 and CDR2 (germline): SGHNT, YENEEA. The CDR3 is 16 residues long. CDR3 in amino acids: CASSLGTDGEHNEQFF. The CDR3 bases are TGTGCCAGCAGCTTAGGGACTGACGGAGAGCACAATGAGCAGTTCTTC.

In this sample, this clonotype turned up a few times. This chain uses TRBV3-1 with TRBJ1-1; a possible D gene is TRBD1 (6 bases). Trimming pared 2 bases from V and 7 bases from J, leaving 14 bases between. Germline lookup yields CDR1 LGHDT and CDR2 YNNKEL (reference sequence). This CDR3 has 14 amino acids. The CDR3: CASSQIPGHHEAFF. Here the CDR3 DNA reads TGTGCCAGCAGCCAAATTCCGGGACACCATGAAGCTTTCTTT. Variable domain in full (rest from reference TRBV3-1 and TRBJ1-1): DTAVSQTPKYLVTQMGNDKSIKCEQNLGHDTMYWYKQDSKKFLKIMFSYNNKELIINETVPNRFSPKSPDKAHLNLHINSLELGDSAVYFCASSQIPGHHEAFFGQGTRLTVV.

This sequence joins TRBV6-8 and TRBJ1-1; unclear D gene. Trimming stripped 2 bases from V and 7 bases from J, with 8 bases between. The CDR3 runs to 12 residues. Germline CDR1 MNHGY, CDR2 SAAAGT. In DNA, the CDR3 is TGTGCCAGCAGTTACATGGGGATTGAAGCTTTCTTT. It translates to CASSYMGIEAFF.

At least ten counts were recorded for this clonotype. The CDR3 here is CASSFGRNQANTQYF. The CDR3 coding sequence is TGTGCCAGCAGCTTCGGACGGAATCAGGCAAATACGCAGTATTTT. The chain uses TRBV7-8 and TRBJ2-3; D remains unclear. The CDR3 totals 15 residues. Trimming stripped 3 bases from V and 7 bases from J, with 17 bases between. Germline lookup yields CDR1 SGHVS and CDR2 FQNEAQ.

About this clonotype itself: The junction departs from the called germline gene at one end, perhaps through a read error. This chain connects TRBV11-3 to TRBJ1-1; D may be TRBD1 (5 bases). This CDR3 spans 13 amino acids. Germline V gene lookup returns CDR1 SGHNT and CDR2 YENEEA. This CDR3 is CASGLSPGQKAFF. Written as DNA, the CDR3 is TGTGCCAGCGGCTTATCACCAGGGCAAAAAGCTTTCTTT.

This clonotype has at least ten counts. The V call is TRBV7-2, the J call TRBJ1-4, with D perhaps matching TRBD1 (6 bases). The CDR3 consists of 17 residues. Germline assignment: CDR1 SGHTA and CDR2 FQGNSA. Trimming left V 4 bases short and J 7 bases short, with 22 bases between. Written as DNA, the CDR3 is TGTGCCAGCAGCTCACACCTTCAGGGGTCGGTCGGTGAAAAACTGTTTTTT. Amino acids: CASSSHLQGSVGEKLFF.

V usage is TRBV3-1 and J usage is TRBJ1-1; 10 nucleotides align to TRBD1. With 0 bases clipped from V and 5 bases from J, the junction kept 3 bases outside the gene matches. The germline CDR1 and CDR2 sequences are LGHDT and YNNKEL (reference sequence). The CDR3 loop spans 15 amino acids. In DNA, the CDR3 is TGTGCCAGCAGCCAAGATGGGACAGGGGTTACTGAAGCTTTCTTT. This gives the protein CASSQDGTGVTEAFF. The whole variable domain, filled in from reference TRBV3-1 and TRBJ1-1, reads DTAVSQTPKYLVTQMGNDKSIKCEQNLGHDTMYWYKQDSKKFLKIMFSYNNKELIINETVPNRFSPKSPDKAHLNLHINSLELGDSAVYFCASSQDGTGVTEAFFGQGTRLTVV.

This clonotype was recorded a few times. This rearrangement joins TRBV4-1 to TRBJ2-1; TRBD1 aligns across 8 bases. The junction had 10 bases not matched to a gene; V was cut back by 2 bases and J by 7 bases. From germline, CDR1 is MGHRA and CDR2 YSYEKL. This CDR3 is 16 amino acids long. CDR3 amino acids: CASSQYGNRGENEQFF. The CDR3 nucleotides read TGCGCCAGCAGCCAATACGGCAACAGGGGGGAGAATGAGCAGTTCTTC.

There are a few counts of this clonotype. The V gene is TRBV19, the J gene TRBJ1-2; weak D call: TRBD1 (6 bases). Between the trimmed V and J ends, which lost 4 bases and 0 bases, there was a span of 12 bases. This CDR3 has 15 residues. CDR1 is LNHDA, CDR2 SQIVND, per germline (reference sequence). CDR3 DNA sequence: TGTGCCAGTAGTAGGTCACAGGGTTCTAACTATGGCTACACCTTC. It specifies CASSRSQGSNYGYTF.

This chain links TRBV4-2 with TRBJ2-7; 9 positions agree with TRBD1. There are 18 residues in the CDR3. CDR1 is LGHNA and CDR2 is YNFKEQ in the germline V gene. The J segment lost 0 bases and the V segment lost 0 bases, leaving 9 bases of the junction unmatched. The DNA for the CDR3 is TGTGCCAGCAGCCAAGAGGGGGGACAGGGACCCTACTCCTACGAGCAGTACTTC. It codes for CASSQEGGQGPYSYEQYF.

Turning to this clonotype: This may stem from a read error, because a much larger clone lies one nucleotide away. The V call is TRBV4-1, the J call TRBJ2-3; perhaps TRBD2 as D (6 bases). The CDR3 extends over 15 amino acids. Germline CDR1 reads MGHRA; CDR2 reads YSYEKL. The CDR3 bases are TGCGCCAGCAGCGGATTAACGGGGGTGACAGATATGCAGTATTTT. This translates into CASSGLTGVTDMQYF.

In its sample, this clonotype was seen many times. The chain combines TRBV7-9 with TRBJ2-1; D not certain. Germline lookup yields CDR1 SEHNR and CDR2 FQNEAQ (reference sequence). The CDR3 loop spans 15 amino acids. Trimming took off 0 bases at V and 3 bases at J, with 9 bases between the two ends. As DNA, the CDR3 is TGTGCCAGCAGCTTAGCTCTGGGATTCTACAATGAGCAGTTCTTC. Amino acids: CASSLALGFYNEQFF.

This clonotype came up a few times. The J gene is TRBJ2-2, the V gene TRBV4-1, with D perhaps matching TRBD2 (5 bases). The germline V and J ends were trimmed by 4 bases and 3 bases, with 21 bases remaining between them. This CDR3 is built from 18 residues. Germline V CDR1 and CDR2: MGHRA, YSYEKL. The CDR3 DNA is TGCGCCAGCAGCCTCCTAAGATTTGAGGGCGCGGACACCGGGGAGCTGTTTTTT. It encodes CASSLLRFEGADTGELFF.